This T cell receptor (beta chain) originates from a study of blood T cell repertoires in COVID-19. Authors' methods: Reference gene primers were amplified, and this amplification served to estimate nucleated cell counts. Repertoires were generated with immunoSEQ multiplex PCR, while TCRdb's copy carries only in-frame clones and drops some. D and trimming were read from the DNA, whereas the V and J calls and clone size are those reported in that table. The table has some 460,000 clones, around 90% seen once; the top ten hold 0.65% to 0.9%. Allocation to cohorts depended on clinical history reported by the participants. Resolution of symptoms, clearance, or two negative PCRs was present in recovered Cohort 3 donors. CDR1 is MGHRA and CDR2 is YSYEKL in the germline V gene. V dropped 3 bases and J dropped 7; count of bases not matched to a gene: 5. CDR3 length: 14 amino acids.

This receptor was obtained from a woman aged 18-30 years who had recovered from COVID-19. This chain joins TRBV4-1 and TRBJ1-5; TRBD1 aligns across 8 bases. Sequenced: PBMCs or T cells enriched from blood (not recorded which). Written as DNA, the CDR3 is TGCGCCAGCAGCCAGCGACAGGGGACACAGCCCCAGCATTTT. Translation: CASSQRQGTQPQHF.